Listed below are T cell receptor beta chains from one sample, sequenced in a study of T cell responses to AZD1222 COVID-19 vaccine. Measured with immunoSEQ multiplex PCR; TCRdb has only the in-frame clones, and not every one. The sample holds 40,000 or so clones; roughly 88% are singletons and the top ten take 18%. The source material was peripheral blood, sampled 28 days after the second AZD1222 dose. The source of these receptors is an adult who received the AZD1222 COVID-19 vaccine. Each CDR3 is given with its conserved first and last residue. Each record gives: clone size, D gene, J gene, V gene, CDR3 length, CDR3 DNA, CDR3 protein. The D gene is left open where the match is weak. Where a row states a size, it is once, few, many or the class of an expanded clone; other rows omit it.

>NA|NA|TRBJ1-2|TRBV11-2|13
TGTGCCAGCAGTTTGGGTTTCAACTATGGCTACACCTTC
CASSLGFNYGYTF
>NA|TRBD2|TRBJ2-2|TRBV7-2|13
TGTGCCAGCACTTCGGGGGGGCGCGGGGAGCTGTTTTTT
CASTSGGRGELFF
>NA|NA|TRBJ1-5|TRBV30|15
TGTGCCTGGAGTATGGGTACAGGGAGAAATCAGCCCCAGCATTTT
CAWSMGTGRNQPQHF
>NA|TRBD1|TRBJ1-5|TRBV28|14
TGTGCCACCAAAAGGGACAGTAGCAATCAGCCCCAGCATTTT
CATKRDSSNQPQHF
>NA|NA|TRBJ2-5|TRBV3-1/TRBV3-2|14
TGTGCCAGCAGCCAAGTGGGACTTCAAGAGACCCAGTACTTC
CASSQVGLQETQYF
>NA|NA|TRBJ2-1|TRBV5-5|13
TGTGCCAGCAGCTTGGCCTACGCCAAAAATCAGTTCTTC
CASSLAYAKNQFF
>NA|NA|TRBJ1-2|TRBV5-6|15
TGTGCCAGCAGCTTAGTCAACAGGGTAGACTATGGCTACACCTTC
CASSLVNRVDYGYTF
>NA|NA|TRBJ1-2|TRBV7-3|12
TGTGCCAGCAGCTTCCGGTCCTATGGCTACACCTTC
CASSFRSYGYTF
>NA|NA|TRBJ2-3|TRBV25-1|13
TGTGCCAGCAGTGGGGGTTTTGGAGATACGCAGTATTTT
CASSGGFGDTQYF
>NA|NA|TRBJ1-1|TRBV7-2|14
TGTGCCAGCAGCTTAAAAGGACAGAACACTGAAGCTTTCTTT
CASSLKGQNTEAFF
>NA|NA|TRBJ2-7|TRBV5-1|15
TGCGCCAGCAGCTTGGACGGTCTAGGGTCCTACGAGCAGTACTTC
CASSLDGLGSYEQYF
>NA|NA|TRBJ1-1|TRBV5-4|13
TGTGCCAGCAGCCTCAAGAGGAACACTGAAGCTTTCTTT
CASSLKRNTEAFF
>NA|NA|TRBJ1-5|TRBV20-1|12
TGCAGTGCTAGTTCGGGGGGACAGCCCCAGCATTTT
CSASSGGQPQHF
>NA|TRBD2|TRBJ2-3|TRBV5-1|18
TGCGCCAGCAGCTTCCGGACTAGTGGGCCGAGCGGCACAGATACGCAGTATTTT
CASSFRTSGPSGTDTQYF
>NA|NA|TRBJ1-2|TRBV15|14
TGTGCCACCAGCAGAGATACCCGAGGATATGGCTACACCTTC
CATSRDTRGYGYTF
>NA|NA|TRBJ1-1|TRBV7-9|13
TGTGCCAGCATGGGAGGGAGGAACACTGAAGCTTTCTTT
CASMGGRNTEAFF
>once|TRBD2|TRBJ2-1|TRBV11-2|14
TGTGCCAGCAGCTTAGAGGGACTATGGAATGAGCAGTTCTTC
CASSLEGLWNEQFF
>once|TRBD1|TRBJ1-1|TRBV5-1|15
TGCGCCAGCACCCCTCCCGGGACAGCGAACACTGAAGCTTTCTTT
CASTPPGTANTEAFF
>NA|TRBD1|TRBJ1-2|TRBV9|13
TGTGCCAGCAGCCAAACAGGGGTGAGAGGCTACACCTTC
CASSQTGVRGYTF
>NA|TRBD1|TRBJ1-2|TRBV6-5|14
TGTGCCAGCAGGACAGGACAGGCCGGCTATGGCTACACCTTC
CASRTGQAGYGYTF
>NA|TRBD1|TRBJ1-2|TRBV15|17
TGTGCCACCAGCAGAGGGGGGGGACAGGGCTCTAACTATGGCTACACCTTC
CATSRGGGQGSNYGYTF
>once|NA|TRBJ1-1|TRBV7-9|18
TGTGCCAGCAGCCCCGAGTGGGACAAAGGGAACATGAACACTGAAGCTTTCTTT
CASSPEWDKGNMNTEAFF
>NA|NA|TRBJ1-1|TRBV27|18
TGTGCCAGCAGTCCCTCCGGGACCGTGGGAGTACAGAACACTGAAGCTTTCTTT
CASSPSGTVGVQNTEAFF
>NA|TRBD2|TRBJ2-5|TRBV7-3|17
TGTGCCAGCAGCCCCATGGGGCCGCTAGCGGGGGGAGAGACCCAGTACTTC
CASSPMGPLAGGETQYF
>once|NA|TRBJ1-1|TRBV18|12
TGTGCCAGCTCACCATTGCAGGGCAAAGCTTTCTTT
CASSPLQGKAFF
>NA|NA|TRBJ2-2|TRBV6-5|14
TGTGCCAGCAGAGGACAAGTGAACACCGGGGAGCTGTTTTTT
CASRGQVNTGELFF
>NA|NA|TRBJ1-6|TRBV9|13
TGTGCCAGCAGCGTGATAGGAGATTCACCCCTCCACTTT
CASSVIGDSPLHF
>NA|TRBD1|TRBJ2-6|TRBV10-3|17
TGTGCCACAGAACCGGGACAGGGATTCTCTGGGGCCAACGTCCTGACTTTC
CATEPGQGFSGANVLTF
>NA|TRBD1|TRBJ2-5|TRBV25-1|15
TGTGCCAGCAGCCTCCCGGGACAGAGGATGGGGACCCAGTACTTC
CASSLPGQRMGTQYF
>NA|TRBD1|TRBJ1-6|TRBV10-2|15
TGCGCCAGCAGTGAGTCTAGGGGGCAGGGTTCACCCCTCCACTTT
CASSESRGQGSPLHF
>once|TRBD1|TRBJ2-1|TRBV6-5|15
TGTGCCAGCAGACTAACCCAGGGGGCATACAATGAGCAGTTCTTC
CASRLTQGAYNEQFF
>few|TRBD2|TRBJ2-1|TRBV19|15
TGTGCCAGTAGTCGACTAGCGGGGGCGAACAATGAGCAGTTCTTC
CASSRLAGANNEQFF
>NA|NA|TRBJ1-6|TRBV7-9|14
TGTGCCAGCAGCTTTCGGGCCACGGACTCACCCCTCCACTTT
CASSFRATDSPLHF
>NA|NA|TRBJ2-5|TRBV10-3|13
TGTGCCATCAGTGGTGTGGGCCAAGAGACCCAGTACTTC
CAISGVGQETQYF
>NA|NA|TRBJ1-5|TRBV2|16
TGTGCCAGCAGTCCTATAACAGGGTTCGGCAATCAGCCCCAGCATTTT
CASSPITGFGNQPQHF
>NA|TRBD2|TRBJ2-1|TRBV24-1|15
TGTGCCACCAGTGAATCCGGGACTACCTACAATGAGCAGTTCTTC
CATSESGTTYNEQFF
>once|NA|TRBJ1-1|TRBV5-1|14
TGCGCCAGCAGCCTAGATGACGGGAACACTGAAGCTTTCTTT
CASSLDDGNTEAFF
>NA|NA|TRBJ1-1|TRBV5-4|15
TGTGCCAGCAGCTTAAGCTCCGACCTAGGGACTGAAGCTTTCTTT
CASSLSSDLGTEAFF
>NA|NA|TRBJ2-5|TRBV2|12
TGTGCCAGCGGGTCCGGGCAAGAGACCCAGTACTTC
CASGSGQETQYF
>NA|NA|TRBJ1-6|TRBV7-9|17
TGTGCCAGCAGCCACGCACAGATGCCCCATTATAATTCACCCCTCCACTTT
CASSHAQMPHYNSPLHF
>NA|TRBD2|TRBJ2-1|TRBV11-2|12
TGTGCCAGCAGCCCGGGGAGGGATGGTGAGTTCTTC
CASSPGRDGEFF
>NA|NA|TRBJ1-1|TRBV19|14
TGTGCCAGTACCACCAGCTATCTGGGCACTGAAGCTTTCTTT
CASTTSYLGTEAFF
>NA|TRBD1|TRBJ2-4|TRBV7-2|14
TGTGCCAGCAGCCTGACAGGGGATAGGAACATTCAGTACTTC
CASSLTGDRNIQYF
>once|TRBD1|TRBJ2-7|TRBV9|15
TGTGCCAGCAGCTCCAGAGGGGACAGCCCCTACGAGCAGTACTTC
CASSSRGDSPYEQYF
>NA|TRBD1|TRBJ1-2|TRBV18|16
TGTGCCAGCTCACCAGAAACGGGACAGGGTGGCTATGGCTACACCTTC
CASSPETGQGGYGYTF
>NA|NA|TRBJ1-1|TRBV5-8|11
TGTGCCAGCTTCCCGGGTGGTGAAGCTTTCTTT
CASFPGGEAFF
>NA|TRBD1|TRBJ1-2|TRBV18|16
TGTGCCAGCTCACCGACAACCCCGACAGGGGGCGATGGCTACACCTTC
CASSPTTPTGGDGYTF
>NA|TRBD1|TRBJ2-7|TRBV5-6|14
TGTGCCAGCAGCTTGATTGGGACAGGGAACGAGCAGTACTTC
CASSLIGTGNEQYF
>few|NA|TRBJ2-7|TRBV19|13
TGTGCCAGTAGTATGTCCGGCCCATACGAGCAGTACTTC
CASSMSGPYEQYF
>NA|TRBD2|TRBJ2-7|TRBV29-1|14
TGCAGCGTTACCTCTAGCGGGGGAGCCTACGAGCAGTACTTC
CSVTSSGGAYEQYF
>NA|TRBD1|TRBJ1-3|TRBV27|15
TGTGCCAGCAGTCGACAGGGGGCCTCTGGAAACACCATATATTTT
CASSRQGASGNTIYF
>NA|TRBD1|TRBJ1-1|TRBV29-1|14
TGCAGCGTTCAAACGGGGACAGGGGCCACTGAAGCTTTCTTT
CSVQTGTGATEAFF
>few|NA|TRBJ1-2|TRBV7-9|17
TGTGCCAGCAGCCCGTGGCGGGGGGCGACTCCTAACTATGGCTACACCTTC
CASSPWRGATPNYGYTF